The subject of this entry is one T cell receptor (beta chain). Antigen unknown. The data were taken from a study of cytomegalovirus exposure and HLA in healthy donors. CDR3 length: 14 amino acids. Trimming stripped 5 bases from V and 0 bases from J, with 8 bases between. Looked up from germline, CDR1 is KGHSH and CDR2 is LQKENI. The study's findings and limits: In a later analysis, at a false discovery rate of 0.05, 15,000 to 20,000 TCR beta sequences were associated with HLA alleles. Presence/absence analyses assumed roughly uniform sequencing depth across donors, which may not hold.

13 Jbeta primers and 60 Vbeta primers were used for the PCR. Data came from immunoSEQ multiplex PCR; TCRdb stores just in-frame clones and leaves some out. This sample has 100,000 to 150,000 clones; 80% to 85% occur once, and the top ten carry approximately 1%. The sequencing sample was made of PBMCs. The chain joins TRBV18 to TRBJ1-3; D gene unclear. This receptor was identified in a young woman in good health and CMV-seronegative. Here the CDR3 DNA reads TGTGCCAGCTCAGAGGATTACTCTGGAAACACCATATATTTT. It encodes CASSEDYSGNTIYF.